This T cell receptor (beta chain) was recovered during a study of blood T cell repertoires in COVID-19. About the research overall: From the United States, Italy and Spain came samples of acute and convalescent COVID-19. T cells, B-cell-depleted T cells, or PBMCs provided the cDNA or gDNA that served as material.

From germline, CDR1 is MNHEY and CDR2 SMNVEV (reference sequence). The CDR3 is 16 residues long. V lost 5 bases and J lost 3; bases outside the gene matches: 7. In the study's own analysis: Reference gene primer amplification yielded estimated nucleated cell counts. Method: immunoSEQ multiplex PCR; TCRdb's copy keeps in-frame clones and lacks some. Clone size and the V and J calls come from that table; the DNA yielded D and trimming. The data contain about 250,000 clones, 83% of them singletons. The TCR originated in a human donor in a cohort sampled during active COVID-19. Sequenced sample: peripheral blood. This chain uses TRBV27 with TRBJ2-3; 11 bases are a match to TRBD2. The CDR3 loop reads CASSKTSGIRTDTQYF. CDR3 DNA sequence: TGTGCCAGCAGTAAGACTAGCGGGATAAGAACAGATACGCAGTATTTT.